The source of this T cell receptor (beta chain) is a study of blood T cell repertoires in COVID-19. About the research overall: Acute-phase and convalescent COVID-19 samples originated in the United States, Italy and Spain.

This study enrolled people aged about 18 to 100 from approximately 24 US geographic areas. Repertoires were generated with immunoSEQ multiplex PCR, while TCRdb's copy carries only in-frame clones and drops some. The sample contains a few hundred thousand clones, about nine tenths of which appear only once. Sequenced input: PBMCs or T cells enriched from blood (not recorded which). This TCR was sampled from a woman aged 40-49 years who had been exposed to COVID-19.

The CDR3 bases are TGTGCCAGTATGGCAGGAGGACAGGGAAATTCACCCCTCCACTTT. It specifies CASMAGGQGNSPLHF. The chain links TRBV27 to TRBJ1-6; TRBD1 aligns across 8 bases. V was pared by 9 bases and J by 7 bases, with 11 bases of the junction left unmatched. The CDR3 is 15 amino acids. Germline lookup yields CDR1 MNHEY and CDR2 SMNVEV (reference sequence).